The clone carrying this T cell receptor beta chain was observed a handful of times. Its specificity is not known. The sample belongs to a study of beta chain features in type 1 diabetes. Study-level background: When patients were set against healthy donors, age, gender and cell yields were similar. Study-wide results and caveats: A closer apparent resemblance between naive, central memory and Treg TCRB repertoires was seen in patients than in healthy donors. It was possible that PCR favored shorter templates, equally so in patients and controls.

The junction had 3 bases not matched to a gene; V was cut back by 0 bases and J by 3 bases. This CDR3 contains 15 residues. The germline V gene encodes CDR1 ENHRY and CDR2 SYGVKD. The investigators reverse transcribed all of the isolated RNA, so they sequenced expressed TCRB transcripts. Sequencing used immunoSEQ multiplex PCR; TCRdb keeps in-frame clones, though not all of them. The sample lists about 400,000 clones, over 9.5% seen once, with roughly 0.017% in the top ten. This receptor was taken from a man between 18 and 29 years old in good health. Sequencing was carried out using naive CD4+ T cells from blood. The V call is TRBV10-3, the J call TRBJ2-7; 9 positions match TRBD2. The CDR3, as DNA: TGTGCCATCAGTGAGTCGGGGCGGGGGGGCTACGAGCAGTACTTC. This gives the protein CAISESGRGGYEQYF.